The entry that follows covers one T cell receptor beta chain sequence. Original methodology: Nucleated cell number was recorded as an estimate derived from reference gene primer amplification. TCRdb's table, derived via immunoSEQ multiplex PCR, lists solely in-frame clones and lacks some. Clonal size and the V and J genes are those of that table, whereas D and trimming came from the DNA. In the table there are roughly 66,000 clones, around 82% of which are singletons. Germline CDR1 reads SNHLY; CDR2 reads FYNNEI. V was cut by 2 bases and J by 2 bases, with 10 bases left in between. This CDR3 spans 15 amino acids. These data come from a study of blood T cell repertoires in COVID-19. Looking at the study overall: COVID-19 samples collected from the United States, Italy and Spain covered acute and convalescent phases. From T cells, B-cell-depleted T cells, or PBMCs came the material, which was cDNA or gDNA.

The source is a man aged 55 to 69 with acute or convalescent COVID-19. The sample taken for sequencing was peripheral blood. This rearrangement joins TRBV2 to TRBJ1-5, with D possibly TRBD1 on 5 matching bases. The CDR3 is CASSEIGAGNQPQHF. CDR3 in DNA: TGTGCCAGCAGTGAAATTGGGGCAGGCAATCAGCCCCAGCATTTT. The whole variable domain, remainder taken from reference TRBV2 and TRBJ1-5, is EPEVTQTPSHQVTQMGQEVILRCVPISNHLYFYWYRQILGQKVEFLVSFYNNEISEKSEIFDDQFSVERPDGSNFTLKIRSTKLEDSAMYFCASSEIGAGNQPQHFGDGTRLSIL.